This T cell receptor (beta chain) comes out of a study of OX40 agonist ivuxolimab in advanced cancers. Study details: Three patients, one with hepatocellular carcinoma and two with cutaneous melanoma, achieved partial responses.

For this clone: Its antigen is not identified.

Germline values: CDR1 SGHRS, CDR2 YFSETQ. The V end was cut by 5 bases, the J end by 0 bases, with 14 bases between. The CDR3 contains 16 residues. Patients had blood sampled at baseline and again on cycle 4 day 1 and cycle 7 day 1. TCRdb keeps only in-frame clones here, not all; method: immunoSEQ multiplex PCR. Here the sample spans approximately 60,000 clones, 84% being singletons. Overall study results and limits: Expanded peripheral T cells had an undetermined antigen specificity. Low normalized T-cell clonal expansion was additionally recorded for some nonresponders.

This TCR derives from an adult with an advanced solid tumor such as melanoma, head and neck, liver or kidney cancer. V and J are TRBV5-1 and TRBJ2-2, with D possibly TRBD2 on 5 matching bases. This material consisted of CD4+ or CD8+ T cells sorted from blood, taken in a trial of the OX40 agonist ivuxolimab. The CDR3 loop is CASSSIVGANTGELFF. The CDR3 coding sequence is TGCGCCAGCAGTTCAATCGTGGGAGCGAACACCGGGGAGCTGTTTTTT.